Each of the 30 T cell receptor beta chains below was sequenced from the same sample in a study of chemoradiotherapy in HPV16-positive cancers. Profiling relied on immunoSEQ multiplex PCR, and the TCRdb table lists in-frame clones only, not all of them. The data hold 13,000 or so clones, with 85% to 90% observed a single time. This specimen consisted of blood, obtained from a patient who underwent chemoradiotherapy. Receptor source: a human donor with HPV-associated anogenital cancer.

This rearrangement joins TRBV9 to TRBJ1-6; 10 positions agree with TRBD1. The length of the CDR3 is 14 residues. The V and J ends lost 0 bases and 14 bases, in that order; junction bases with no gene match: 5. The germline V gene has CDR1 SGDLS and CDR2 YYNGEE. CDR3 sequence reads: CASSVGQGAVSLHF. The CDR3 nucleotides read TGTGCCAGCAGCGTAGGACAGGGGGCGGTGTCCCTCCACTTT.

The chain is built from TRBV9 and TRBJ1-1; perhaps TRBD1 as D (5 bases). The CDR3 runs to 15 residues. Germline V lookup: CDR1 SGDLS, CDR2 YYNGEE. V was cut by 3 bases and J by 1 base, with 13 bases left in between. The CDR3 DNA reads TGTGCCAGCAGCGCAAACACAGGAAAGAACACTGAAGCTTTCTTT. It encodes CASSANTGKNTEAFF.

V and J are TRBV2 and TRBJ2-3, with D possibly matching TRBD2 (5 bases). V gave up 9 bases and J gave up 4 bases, with 14 bases separating them. The CDR3 loop spans 13 amino acids. Germline V CDR1 and CDR2: SNHLY, FYNNEI. The CDR3 nucleotides are TGTGCCAGTATTATAGCGAAGGCAGATACGCAGTATTTT. This encodes CASIIAKADTQYF.

This rearrangement joins TRBV7-2 to TRBJ2-5, with 8 bases identical to TRBD2. The length of the CDR3 is 15 residues. Germline loops: CDR1 SGHTA, CDR2 FQGNSA. V lost 5 bases, J lost 5 bases, and 10 bases stayed unmatched. CDR3 sequence reads: CASSPGAGGRETQYF. The CDR3, as DNA: TGTGCCAGCAGCCCAGGGGCGGGGGGCCGGGAGACCCAGTACTTC.

The chain has TRBV27 and TRBJ1-1; D gene unclear. Germline V gene data show CDR1 as MNHEY and CDR2 as SMNVEV (reference sequence). Trimming shortened V by 4 bases and J by 3 bases, and 12 bases separated the two germline ends. The CDR3 length is 14 residues. The DNA for the CDR3 is TGTGCCAGCAGTTCCGGAACGGGGTACACTGAAGCTTTCTTT. It encodes CASSSGTGYTEAFF.

The chain recombines TRBV14 with TRBJ2-1; 11 bases line up with TRBD2. V gave up 4 bases and J gave up 8 bases; unmatched junction bases: 7. CDR1 is SGHDN and CDR2 is FVKESK in the germline V gene. CDR3 size: 15 residues. The CDR3 DNA is TGTGCCAGCAGCCCCCTAGCGGGGGGTAGGGATGAGCAGTTCTTC. Translated: CASSPLAGGRDEQFF.

This chain connects TRBV11-3 to TRBJ2-1, with 11 bases aligning to TRBD2. Germline CDR1 is SGHNT and CDR2 is YENEEA. This CDR3 is 17 amino acids long. V shed 5 bases, J shed 6 bases, and the junction held 12 bases outside the gene matches. CDR3 residues: CASSDFLAGGLVNEQFF. The CDR3 nucleotides are TGTGCCAGCAGCGACTTCCTAGCGGGGGGTCTCGTCAATGAGCAGTTCTTC.

J is TRBJ2-7 and V is TRBV19; possibly TRBD1 or TRBD2 for D (5 bases each). Germline lookup yields CDR1 LNHDA and CDR2 SQIVND (reference sequence). The ends were cut back, 4 bases at V and 5 bases at J, with 12 bases in the middle. The CDR3 has 13 amino acids. The CDR3 DNA follows: TGTGCCAGTAGTAGGGGGAACACCAACGAGCAGTACTTC. Its translation: CASSRGNTNEQYF.

The chain couples TRBV27 to TRBJ2-7, with D unresolved. CDR3 length: 16 amino acids. Germline V CDR1 and CDR2: MNHEY, SMNVEV (reference sequence). With 3 bases removed from V and 5 bases from J, the gap between germline ends came to 20 bases. The DNA for the CDR3 is TGTGCCAGCAGTTTCGCCGGAGCCTTTCTACCAAACGAGCAGTACTTC. Its translation: CASSFAGAFLPNEQYF.

V usage is TRBV10-3 and J usage is TRBJ2-7, with 7 bases lining up with TRBD1. The CDR3 has 14 amino acids. Germline CDR1 and CDR2: ENHRY and SYGVKD. V was pared by 3 bases and J by 1 base, with 3 bases of the junction left unmatched. The CDR3 sequence is CAISDEDRSYEQYF. The CDR3 region has the DNA TGTGCCATCAGTGACGAGGACAGGTCCTACGAGCAGTACTTC.

The V call is TRBV4-3, the J call TRBJ1-5; no clear D. Germline CDR1 is LGHNA and CDR2 is YSLEER. V was clipped by 0 bases and J by 6 bases, with 9 bases between them. The CDR3 is made up of 14 amino acids. This CDR3 is CASSQDPQSQPQHF. The DNA for the CDR3 is TGCGCCAGCAGCCAAGATCCCCAGAGTCAGCCCCAGCATTTT.

This chain links TRBV7-2 with TRBJ2-5; 7 bases line up with TRBD1. The CDR3 covers 16 residues. Trimming cost V 5 bases and J 2 bases; bases outside gene matches: 11. From germline, CDR1 is SGHTA and CDR2 FQGNSA. The CDR3 bases are TGTGCCAGCAGCACCAGCATCGGGACAGTTCAAGAGACCCAGTACTTC. Translated, it gives CASSTSIGTVQETQYF.

The chain uses TRBV19 and TRBJ2-2, with 11 bases identical to TRBD2. Germline CDR1 LNHDA, CDR2 SQIVND (reference sequence). CDR3 size: 16 residues. V shed 7 bases and J 1 base; nucleotides not matched to a gene: 5. The CDR3 DNA reads TGTGCCAGTACCATAGGGACTAGCGGGAACACCGGGGAGCTGTTTTTT. This sequence encodes CASTIGTSGNTGELFF. Based on the CDR3 plus reference TRBV19 and TRBJ2-2, the full variable domain is DGGITQSPKYLFRKEGQNVTLSCEQNLNHDAMYWYRQDPGQGLRLIYYSQIVNDFQKGDIAEGYSVSREKKESFPLTVTSAQKNPTAFYLCASTIGTSGNTGELFFGEGSRLTVL.

The V and J genes are TRBV18 and TRBJ2-5, with TRBD2 as a possible D gene (6 bases). This CDR3 contains 14 residues. Trimming removed 1 base from V and 5 bases from J, with 11 bases in between. Looked up from germline, CDR1 is KGHSH and CDR2 is LQKENI. For the CDR3, the DNA is TGTGCCAGCTCACCACGGGGGGTCCGGGAGACCCAGTACTTC. This gives the protein CASSPRGVRETQYF.

This chain links TRBV7-2 with TRBJ2-7; 7 bases are a match to TRBD2. V gave up 5 bases and J gave up 2 bases; unmatched junction bases: 3. The CDR3 length is 13 residues. Germline-derived CDR1 and CDR2 are SGHTA and FQGNSA. DNA of the CDR3: TGTGCCAGCAGCAGGACTAGTACCTACGAGCAGTACTTC. Translated: CASSRTSTYEQYF. Combining the CDR3 with reference TRBV7-2 and TRBJ2-7 gives the whole variable domain GAGVSQSPSNKVTEKGKDVELRCDPISGHTALYWYRQSLGQGLEFLIYFQGNSAPDKSGLPSDRFSAERTGGSVSTLTIQRTQQEDSAVYLCASSRTSTYEQYFGPGTRLTVT.

The chain couples TRBV9 to TRBJ2-1; D gene ambiguous. CDR3 size: 12 residues. Germline V gives CDR1 SGDLS, CDR2 YYNGEE. V dropped 2 bases and J dropped 9 bases, with 9 bases sitting between them. CDR3 bases: TGTGCCAGCAGCGTCGGCGCACGTGAGCAGTTCTTC. Residues: CASSVGAREQFF.

This rearrangement joins TRBV6-5 to TRBJ2-7; 7 nucleotides line up with TRBD1. V gave up 4 bases and J gave up 0 bases; unmatched junction bases: 0. The CDR3 totals 13 residues. Germline values: CDR1 MNHEY, CDR2 SVGAGI. The DNA for the CDR3 is TGTGCCAGCAGTTGGGACAGCTCCTACGAGCAGTACTTC. Translation: CASSWDSSYEQYF.

The chain carries TRBV6-5 and TRBJ2-1; D gene ambiguous. Between the trimmed V and J ends, which lost 0 bases and 0 bases, there was a span of 9 bases. Per germline, CDR1 MNHEY and CDR2 SVGAGI. This CDR3 is built from 16 residues. In nucleotides, the CDR3 is TGTGCCAGCAGTTACTCGTCAGGTCTCTCCTACAATGAGCAGTTCTTC. Translation gives CASSYSSGLSYNEQFF.

The rearrangement joins TRBV14 to TRBJ1-4; no definite D call. The V end lost 1 base, the J end lost 0 bases, and 6 bases lay between the germline ends. The CDR3 is 15 residues long. Germline assignment: CDR1 SGHDN and CDR2 FVKESK. The CDR3 DNA sequence: TGTGCCAGCAGCCAAGGCCCCGCAACTAATGAAAAACTGTTTTTT. Translation gives CASSQGPATNEKLFF.

This clone was recorded a few times. This rearrangement joins TRBV5-6 to TRBJ2-7; tentatively, D is TRBD1 (6 bases). Between the trimmed V and J ends, which lost 4 bases and 7 bases, there was a span of 15 bases. The CDR3 is 13 amino acids. CDR1 is SGHDT and CDR2 is YYEEEE in the germline V gene. The CDR3 bases are TGTGCCAGCAGCCTAGAACAGGGTGAAGAGCAGTACTTC. Encoded protein: CASSLEQGEEQYF.

The CDR3 sequence: CASRSTSGERNEQFF. The CDR3 DNA sequence: TGTGCCAGTAGGTCGACTAGCGGGGAGAGGAATGAGCAGTTCTTC. The gene calls are TRBV19 and TRBJ2-1; 11 positions match TRBD2. The CDR3 length is 15 residues. CDR1 and CDR2 (germline): LNHDA, SQIVND (reference sequence). Germline trimming cut 6 bases from V and 7 bases from J; bases unmatched to any gene: 8.

This clone was observed a single time. The chain is built from TRBV27 and TRBJ1-2; D perhaps matches TRBD1 (5 bases). Germline V CDR1 and CDR2: MNHEY, SMNVEV (reference sequence). Between the trimmed V and J ends, which lost 3 bases and 5 bases, there was a span of 16 bases. The CDR3 sequence is 15 residues long. The CDR3, as DNA: TGTGCCAGCAGTTTCCACGGAGGGGCAGATTATGGCTACACCTTC. It yields the protein CASSFHGGADYGYTF.

The chain carries TRBV10-2 and TRBJ2-3; TRBD1 matches at 10 bases. Germline V gives CDR1 WSHSY, CDR2 SAAADI. J lost 5 bases, V lost 0 bases, and 11 bases had no gene match. This CDR3 spans 18 amino acids. This CDR3 is CASSESQGRQGARDTQYF. CDR3 bases: TGCGCCAGCAGTGAGTCGCAAGGGAGACAGGGGGCAAGAGATACGCAGTATTTT.

The CDR3 here is CASRTQAIQETQYF. The CDR3, as DNA: TGTGCCAGCAGGACCCAGGCAATCCAAGAGACCCAGTACTTC. The rearrangement links TRBV6-6 to TRBJ2-5, with D unclear. The germline V gene has CDR1 MNHNY and CDR2 SVGAGI (reference sequence). The CDR3 loop spans 14 amino acids. V shed 6 bases and J shed 1 base, with 12 bases lying between them.

The chain links TRBV5-1 to TRBJ2-7; 10 positions agree with TRBD1. Trimming cost V 4 bases and J 7 bases; bases outside gene matches: 17. The CDR3 sequence is 17 residues long. Looked up from germline, CDR1 is SGHRS and CDR2 is YFSETQ. In DNA form, the CDR3 reads TGCGCCAGCAGCCATGGACAGGGGGTAGGTACGAGCAGGGAGCAGTACTTC. Residues: CASSHGQGVGTSREQYF.

The chain carries TRBV7-9 and TRBJ2-5; TRBD2 is a possible D gene (5 bases). Between the trimmed V and J ends, which lost 6 bases and 0 bases, there was a span of 11 bases. The CDR3 has 14 amino acids. CDR1 is SEHNR, CDR2 FQNEAQ, per germline (reference sequence). CDR3 loop: CASSSWRDQETQYF. The CDR3 DNA reads TGTGCCAGCAGTTCGTGGCGGGACCAAGAGACCCAGTACTTC. Combining the CDR3 with reference TRBV7-9 and TRBJ2-5 gives the whole variable domain DTGVSQNPRHKITKRGQNVTFRCDPISEHNRLYWYRQTLGQGPEFLTYFQNEAQLEKSRLLSDRFSAERPKGSFSTLEIQRTEQGDSAMYLCASSSWRDQETQYFGPGTRLLVL.

This clone has just one count. The V gene is TRBV15, the J gene TRBJ2-5; D not resolved. The V gene lost 0 bases and the J gene lost 7 bases, with 15 bases spanning the gap. Per germline, CDR1 LNHNV and CDR2 YYDKDF (reference sequence). There are 15 residues in the CDR3. CDR3 residues: CATSRERQALGTQYF. CDR3 nucleotide sequence: TGTGCCACCAGCAGAGAAAGGCAGGCCCTAGGGACCCAGTACTTC. The full variable domain, with the rest looked up from reference TRBV15 and TRBJ2-5, is DAMVIQNPRYQVTQFGKPVTLSCSQTLNHNVMYWYQQKSSQAPKLLFHYYDKDFNNEADTPDNFQSRRPNTSFCFLDIRSPGLGDTAMYLCATSRERQALGTQYFGPGTRLLVL.

The rearrangement uses TRBV5-6 and TRBJ1-2; no reliable D call. V dropped 0 bases and J dropped 5 bases, with 11 bases sitting between them. This CDR3 spans 14 amino acids. CDR1 and CDR2 (germline): SGHDT, YYEEEE. The CDR3 sequence: CASSLDRLSYGYTF. In nucleotides, the CDR3 is TGTGCCAGCAGCTTGGATCGGCTAAGTTATGGCTACACCTTC.

The chain combines TRBV4-3 with TRBJ2-7; D is unclear. There are 13 residues in the CDR3. Germline V gene data show CDR1 as LGHNA and CDR2 as YSLEER. Trimming shortened V by 0 bases and J by 7 bases, and 10 bases separated the two germline ends. The CDR3 nucleotides are TGCGCCAGCAGCCAAGAGAGAAAGAAGGAGCAGTACTTC. The encoded protein is CASSQERKKEQYF.

V is TRBV28 and J is TRBJ1-2; D call uncertain. Germline lookup yields CDR1 MDHEN and CDR2 SYDVKM. CDR3 size: 13 residues. With 11 bases removed from V and 0 bases from J, the gap between germline ends came to 13 bases. Here the CDR3 reads CAVELSTNYGYTF. The CDR3, as DNA: TGTGCCGTGGAGTTGTCTACTAACTATGGCTACACCTTC.